What follows is one T cell receptor (beta chain) and its context. Germline CDR1 is KGHSH and CDR2 is LQKENI. This CDR3 spans 15 amino acids. V lost 3 bases and J 5 bases, leaving 16 bases between the germline ends. The data are from a study of blood T cell repertoires in COVID-19. Clones were read by immunoSEQ multiplex PCR, and TCRdb kept only the in-frame ones, dropping some. The sample records approximately 200,000 clones, about 84% being singletons. Sequenced input: PBMCs or T cells enriched from blood (not recorded which). The chain is built from TRBV18 and TRBJ1-2, with D possibly matching TRBD1 (6 bases). The TCR comes from a woman in her 30s who had recovered from COVID-19. The CDR3 nucleotides are TGTGCCAGCTCACCTCGACAGGAAGGCTGGTATGGCTACACCTTC. This encodes CASSPRQEGWYGYTF.